This TCR beta chain was sequenced during a study of vaccination and CD4 T cells after COVID-19. Study-wide context: Nasal swab PCR showed SARS-CoV-2 in convalescent patients, under ten with mild and one with severe disease. Overlapping spike peptides served as the stimulus for the cells. These peptides came from SARS-CoV-2 and from the common cold coronaviruses HCoV-NL63, HCoV-OC43 and HCoV-229E.

Worth noting for this clonotype: The antigen is unknown.

This CDR3 has 13 residues. The V segment lost 7 bases and the J segment 2 bases; nucleotides outside the gene matches: 4. The germline gives CDR1 MNHNS, CDR2 SASEGT. The treatment: roughly ten-day PBMC culture with coronavirus spike peptide pools or control peptides (ViraFEST assay). The dates of positive PCR tests extended from March through December 2020 and came before the US Alpha, Beta and Delta variants. Points from the study as a whole: Convalescent patients' median share of reactive clones seen only post-vaccination was over 65%.

Cultured CD4+ T-cell DNA underwent Oncomine TCR Beta short-read sequencing. TCRdb fed the PCR reads into MiXCR, producing one record per CDR3 protein. The table shows roughly 19,000 distinct CDR3 sequences, with around 58% occurring only once. This clonotype originated in a human donor who had recovered from COVID-19. The sample taken for sequencing was CD4+ T cells from blood, cultured in vitro. The rearrangement joins TRBV6-1 to TRBJ1-2; 7 bases fit TRBD1. The CDR3 bases are TGTGCCAGCAATACAGGGGTAAACTATGGCTACACCTTC. It translates to CASNTGVNYGYTF.